The source of this TCR beta chain is a study of Graves' ophthalmopathy and Graves' hyperthyroidism. About the study: Sampling took place at initial diagnosis, with peripheral blood obtained before any treatment.

Exclusion criteria comprised other autoimmune diseases, uncontrolled infections, pregnancy or lactation in patients. It was from 10 ml of fresh peripheral blood that the PBMCs came. The V end was cut by 2 bases, the J end by 5 bases, with 6 bases between. This CDR3 contains 12 residues. Germline CDR1 and CDR2: SGHAT and FQNNGV. Study-level findings and limits: Appearing in blood as well were most expanded thyroid clonotypes above 0.001 frequency.

A word on this clonotype: Its antigen remains unknown.

RNA transcripts were the template, and TCR beta CDR3 regions were amplified from them. An initial RT-PCR round employing HTBI primers preceded a second-round multiplex PCR. One entry per CDR3 protein, called by TCRdb with MiXCR from the multiplex PCR reads. The sample yields about 740,000 distinct CDR3 sequences, 40% seen once. The chain joins TRBV11-2 to TRBJ1-2; D is uncertain. The clonotype was recovered from an adult man with Graves' ophthalmopathy. The sequencing sample was made of peripheral blood. The CDR3 sequence: CASSLTLYGYTF. CDR3 sequence (DNA): TGTGCCAGCAGCTTAACATTGTATGGCTACACCTTC.